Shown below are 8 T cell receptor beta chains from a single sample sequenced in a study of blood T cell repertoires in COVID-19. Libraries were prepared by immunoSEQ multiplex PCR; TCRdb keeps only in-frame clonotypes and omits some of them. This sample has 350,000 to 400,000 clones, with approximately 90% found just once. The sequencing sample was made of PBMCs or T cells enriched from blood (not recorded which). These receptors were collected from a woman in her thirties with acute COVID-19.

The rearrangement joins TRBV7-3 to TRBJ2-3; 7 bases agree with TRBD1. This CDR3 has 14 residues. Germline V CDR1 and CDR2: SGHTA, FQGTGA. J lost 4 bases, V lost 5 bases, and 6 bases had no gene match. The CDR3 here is CASSPGQSADTQYF. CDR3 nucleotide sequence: TGTGCCAGCAGCCCGGGACAGTCCGCAGATACGCAGTATTTT.

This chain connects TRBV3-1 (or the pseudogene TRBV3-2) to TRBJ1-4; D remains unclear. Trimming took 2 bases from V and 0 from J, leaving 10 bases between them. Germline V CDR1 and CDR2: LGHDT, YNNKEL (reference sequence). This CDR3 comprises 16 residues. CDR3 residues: CASSQSKSATNEKLFF. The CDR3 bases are TGTGCCAGCAGCCAATCGAAGTCAGCAACTAATGAAAAACTGTTTTTT.

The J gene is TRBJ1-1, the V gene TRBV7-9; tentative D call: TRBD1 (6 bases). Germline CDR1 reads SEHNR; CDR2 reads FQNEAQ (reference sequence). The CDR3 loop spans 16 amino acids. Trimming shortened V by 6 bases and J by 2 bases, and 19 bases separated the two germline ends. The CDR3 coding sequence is TGTGCCAGCAGTCCTCTCCGGGGGGCAGGTAACACTGAAGCTTTCTTT. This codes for CASSPLRGAGNTEAFF. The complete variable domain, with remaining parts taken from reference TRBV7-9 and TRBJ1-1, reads DTGVSQNPRHKITKRGQNVTFRCDPISEHNRLYWYRQTLGQGPEFLTYFQNEAQLEKSRLLSDRFSAERPKGSFSTLEIQRTEQGDSAMYLCASSPLRGAGNTEAFFGQGTRLTVV.

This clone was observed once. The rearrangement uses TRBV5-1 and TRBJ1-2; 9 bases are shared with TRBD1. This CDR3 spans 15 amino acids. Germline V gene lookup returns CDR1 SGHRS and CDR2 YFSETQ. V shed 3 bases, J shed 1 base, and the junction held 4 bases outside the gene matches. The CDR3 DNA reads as TGCGCCAGCAGCTCGTCGGGACAGGGTAACTATGGCTACACCTTC. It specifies CASSSSGQGNYGYTF.

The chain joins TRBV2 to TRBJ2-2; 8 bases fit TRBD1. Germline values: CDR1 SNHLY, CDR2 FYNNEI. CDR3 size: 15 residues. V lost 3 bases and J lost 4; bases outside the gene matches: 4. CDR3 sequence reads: CASSEETGVTGELFF. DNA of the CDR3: TGTGCCAGCAGTGAGGAGACAGGGGTCACCGGGGAGCTGTTTTTT. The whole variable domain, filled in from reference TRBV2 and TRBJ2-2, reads EPEVTQTPSHQVTQMGQEVILRCVPISNHLYFYWYRQILGQKVEFLVSFYNNEISEKSEIFDDQFSVERPDGSNFTLKIRSTKLEDSAMYFCASSEETGVTGELFFGEGSRLTVL.

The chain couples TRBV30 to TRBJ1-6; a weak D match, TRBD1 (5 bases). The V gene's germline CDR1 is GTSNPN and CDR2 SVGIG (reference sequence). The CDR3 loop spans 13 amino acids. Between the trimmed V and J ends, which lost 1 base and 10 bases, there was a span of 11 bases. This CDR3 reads CAWSEAGGSPLHF. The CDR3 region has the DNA TGTGCCTGGAGTGAGGCGGGGGGATCACCCCTCCACTTT.

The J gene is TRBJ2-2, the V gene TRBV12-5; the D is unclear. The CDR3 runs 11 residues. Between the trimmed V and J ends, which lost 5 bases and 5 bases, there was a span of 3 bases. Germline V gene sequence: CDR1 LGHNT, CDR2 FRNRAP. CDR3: CASGRTGELFF. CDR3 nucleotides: TGTGCTAGTGGTCGTACCGGGGAGCTGTTTTTT.

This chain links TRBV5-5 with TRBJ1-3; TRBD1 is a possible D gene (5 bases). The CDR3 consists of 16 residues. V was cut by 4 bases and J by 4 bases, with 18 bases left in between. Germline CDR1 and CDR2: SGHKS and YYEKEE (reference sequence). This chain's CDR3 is CASSPATDWSGNTIYF. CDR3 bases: TGTGCCAGCAGCCCGGCGACAGACTGGTCCGGAAACACCATATATTTT.